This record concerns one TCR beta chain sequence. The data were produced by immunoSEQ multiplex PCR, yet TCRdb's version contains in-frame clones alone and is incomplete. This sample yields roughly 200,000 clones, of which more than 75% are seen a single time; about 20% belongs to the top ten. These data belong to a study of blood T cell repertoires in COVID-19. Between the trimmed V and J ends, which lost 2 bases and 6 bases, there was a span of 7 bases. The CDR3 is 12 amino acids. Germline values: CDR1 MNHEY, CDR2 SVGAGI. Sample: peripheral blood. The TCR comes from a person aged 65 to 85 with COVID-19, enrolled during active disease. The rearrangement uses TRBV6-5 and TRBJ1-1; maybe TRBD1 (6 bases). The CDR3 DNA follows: TGTGCCAGCAGTTACGGGGGCTCTGAAGCTTTCTTT. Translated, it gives CASSYGGSEAFF.